What follows are 27 T cell receptor beta chains derived from one specimen sequenced in a study of blood T cells in healthy people across ages. Together with a sample-barcoded 5' primer, a J-beta primer mix was included in a second PCR lasting roughly 6 to 12 cycles. TCRdb reanalysed the 5' RACE reads using MiXCR and keeps one entry per CDR3 protein. The sample lists 700,000 to 900,000 distinct CDR3 sequences; 20% to 30% were seen once. This sample also appeared in a second study, on T cells of mothers and their children.

The sequencing sample was made of blood. Receptors were obtained from a boy aged 5 to 17 in good health.

A few counts support this clonotype. The chain uses TRBV7-9 and TRBJ1-6, with a weak D call TRBD1 (5 bases). Germline V gene data show CDR1 as SEHNR and CDR2 as FQNEAQ (reference sequence). The CDR3 sequence is 15 residues long. V gave up 2 bases and J gave up 7 bases, with 12 bases separating them. CDR3 loop: CASSLSPGSNSPLHF. For the CDR3, the DNA is TGTGCCAGCAGCTTATCCCCAGGGAGCAATTCACCCCTCCACTTT.

Concerning this clonotype itself: Germline is not matched at one junction end, which may reflect a read error. The CDR3 sequence is CASSSRGRSDEQFF. The CDR3 region has the DNA TGTGCCAGCAGCTCCCGGGGACGCTCCGATGAGCAGTTCTTT. The chain carries TRBV7-3 and TRBJ2-3, with D tentatively TRBD1 or TRBD2 (5 bases each). This CDR3 has 14 residues. Germline V CDR1 and CDR2: SGHTA, FQGTGA.

The CDR3: CSARDNNGRMNTEAFF. In nucleotides, the CDR3 is TGCAGTGCTAGAGATAATAACGGACGGATGAACACTGAAGCTTTCTTT. The chain links TRBV20-1 to TRBJ1-1, with D unresolved. The CDR3 length is 16 residues. V lost 0 bases and J lost 0, with 14 bases in between. Germline values: CDR1 DFQATT, CDR2 SNEGSKA (reference sequence).

Ten or more counts support this clonotype. The V and J genes are TRBV27 and TRBJ2-7; possible D gene TRBD2, 6 bases. The CDR3 contains 13 residues. CDR1 is MNHEY, CDR2 SMNVEV, per germline (reference sequence). V was shortened by 0 bases and J by 5 bases, with 8 bases between the two germline ends. The CDR3 DNA is TGTGCCAGCAGTTTATCTGGGGGGAACGAGCAGTACTTC. Translation gives CASSLSGGNEQYF.

The CDR3 region has the DNA TGTGCCAGCAGTCCTCCGGGCTTTGAGAGGCAGACCCAGTACTTC. Its translation is CASSPPGFERQTQYF. V gene TRBV5-5 combines with J gene TRBJ2-5; D ambiguous. Germline loops: CDR1 SGHKS, CDR2 YYEKEE (reference sequence). The CDR3 contains 15 residues. The V gene lost 5 bases and the J gene lost 6 bases, with 20 bases spanning the gap.

The rearrangement uses TRBV11-2 and TRBJ1-4; 8 bases fit TRBD1. V lost 4 bases to trimming and J lost 5 bases; unmatched junction nucleotides: 3. There are 14 residues in the CDR3. The germline V gene encodes CDR1 SGHAT and CDR2 FQNNGV. The CDR3 reads CASSSRTGNEKLFF. The CDR3 bases are TGTGCCAGCAGCTCCCGGACAGGGAATGAAAAACTGTTTTTT.

This clonotype was detected a few times. V and J are TRBV10-3 and TRBJ2-5, with a possible D match to TRBD2 (5 bases). The DNA matches TRBJ2-7 better at its end, which makes the J call doubtful. Per the germline V gene, CDR1 is ENHRY and CDR2 is SYGVKD. The CDR3 runs 13 residues. As DNA, the CDR3 is TGTGCCATCAGTGGACGGGAAAGGGCCGAGCAGTACTTC. This codes for CAISGRERAEQYF.

V usage is TRBV5-1 and J usage is TRBJ2-7; 8 bases fit TRBD2. V was pared by 4 bases and J by 3 bases, with 9 bases of the junction left unmatched. Per germline, CDR1 SGHRS and CDR2 YFSETQ. This CDR3 has 15 amino acids. This chain's CDR3 is CASSSGRGGNYEQYF. CDR3 sequence (DNA): TGCGCCAGCAGCAGCGGCCGGGGGGGGAACTACGAGCAGTACTTC. The entire variable domain, with the rest obtained from reference TRBV5-1 and TRBJ2-7, is as follows: KAGVTQTPRYLIKTRGQQVTLSCSPISGHRSVSWYQQTPGQGLQFLFEYFSETQRNKGNFPGRFSGRQFSNSRSEMNVSTLELGDSALYLCASSSGRGGNYEQYFGPGTRLTVT.

V usage is TRBV10-3 and J usage is TRBJ1-5; TRBD1 is a possible D gene (5 bases). The CDR3 sequence is 15 residues long. Trimming stripped 3 bases from V and 7 bases from J, with 16 bases between. CDR1 ENHRY and CDR2 SYGVKD come from the germline V gene. The CDR3 region has the DNA TGTGCCATCAGTGAACAGGAGCAGAGTGGACAGCCCCAGCATTTT. Its protein product is CAISEQEQSGQPQHF.

The chain is built from TRBV7-2 and TRBJ2-5; 11 bases map to TRBD2. CDR1 is SGHTA, CDR2 FQGNSA, per germline. After removal of 5 bases from V and 5 bases from J, the junction contained 7 bases not matched to a gene. This CDR3 is 15 amino acids long. In nucleotides, the CDR3 is TGTGCCAGCAGCATCGGAATAGCGGGGGGGGAGACCCAGTACTTC. It specifies CASSIGIAGGETQYF.

This chain connects TRBV20-1 to TRBJ2-7, with D uncertain. Looked up from germline, CDR1 is DFQATT and CDR2 is SNEGSKA (reference sequence). Trimming left V 3 bases short and J 3 bases short, with 18 bases between. The CDR3 loop spans 15 amino acids. The CDR3 loop is CSARLGGTPNYEQYF. CDR3 in DNA: TGCAGTGCTAGGTTAGGTGGTACGCCAAACTACGAGCAGTACTTC.

The J gene is TRBJ2-1, the V gene TRBV5-1, with TRBD1 matching 8 bases. Germline V gives CDR1 SGHRS, CDR2 YFSETQ. CDR3 length: 14 residues. J lost 7 bases, V lost 0 bases, and 3 bases had no gene match. The CDR3 here is CASSLARGLNEQFF. The CDR3 nucleotides are TGCGCCAGCAGCTTGGCCAGGGGGCTGAATGAGCAGTTCTTC.

The CDR3: CASSFGGIRTDTQYF. The CDR3 coding sequence is TGTGCCAGCAGTTTTGGAGGCATACGCACAGATACGCAGTATTTT. The chain joins TRBV12-3 or TRBV12-4 to TRBJ2-3; D perhaps matches TRBD2 (5 bases). Trimming removed 3 bases at V and 1 base at J, with 11 bases between. The CDR3 is made up of 15 amino acids.

This clonotype was recorded a few times. The chain links TRBV6-2 or TRBV6-3 to TRBJ2-3, with 10 nucleotides matching TRBD2. The length of the CDR3 is 15 residues. V lost 4 bases and J lost 11; bases outside the gene matches: 12. CDR1 and CDR2 from the germline V gene are MNHEY and SVGEGT. Here the CDR3 reads CASSSVGLAGVMQYF. The CDR3 DNA follows: TGTGCCAGCAGTTCCGTGGGGCTAGCGGGAGTCATGCAGTATTTT.

As concerns this clonotype: The junction shows a germline mismatch at one end, possibly a read error. In DNA form, the CDR3 reads TGCAGCGTTGAACGGGGCGGCACCGATACGCAGTATTTT. Residues: CSVERGGTDTQYF. The chain employs TRBV29-1 and TRBJ2-3; possibly TRBD1 or TRBD2 for D (5 bases each). Germline V CDR1 and CDR2: SQVTM, ANQGSEA. The CDR3 consists of 13 residues.

This clonotype has more than one count but fewer than ten. This chain connects TRBV20-1 to TRBJ2-7; no clear D. The length of the CDR3 is 13 residues. The germline CDR1 and CDR2 sequences are DFQATT and SNEGSKA (reference sequence). V dropped 5 bases and J dropped 2 bases, with 13 bases sitting between them. The CDR3 DNA reads as TGCAGTGCTGCCCCTTTGGACGCCTACGAGCAGTACTTC. It encodes CSAAPLDAYEQYF.

The J gene is TRBJ2-5, the V gene TRBV5-1; 8 bases are a match to TRBD1. Germline-derived CDR1 and CDR2 are SGHRS and YFSETQ. This CDR3 comprises 15 residues. The V segment lost 0 bases and the J segment 2 bases; nucleotides outside the gene matches: 3. CDR3 sequence reads: CASSLEGQDQETQYF. The CDR3 DNA reads TGCGCCAGCAGCTTGGAGGGACAGGATCAAGAGACCCAGTACTTC.

The chain links TRBV5-1 to TRBJ1-1, with D maybe TRBD1 (6 bases). The germline V and J ends were trimmed by 3 bases and 4 bases, with 31 bases remaining between them. Germline V gene lookup returns CDR1 SGHRS and CDR2 YFSETQ. The CDR3 totals 20 residues. CDR3 sequence: CASSSKPFDQGWGTATEAFF. The CDR3 DNA reads as TGCGCCAGCAGCTCTAAACCCTTTGACCAGGGGTGGGGTACGGCCACTGAAGCTTTCTTT.

Only a few counts were recorded for this clonotype. The chain carries TRBV11-2 and TRBJ1-1; tentatively, D is TRBD1 (5 bases). CDR3 length: 14 residues. Trimming shortened V by 6 bases and J by 4 bases, and 15 bases separated the two germline ends. The germline V gene has CDR1 SGHAT and CDR2 FQNNGV. This CDR3 is CASRAGDYATEAFF. The DNA of the CDR3 is TGTGCCAGCAGGGCGGGGGATTATGCCACTGAAGCTTTCTTT.

This clonotype was observed a few times. The chain couples TRBV4-2 to TRBJ2-7; D is unclear. TRBJ2-1 explains the end of the DNA better; the J call may be wrong. The CDR3 contains 13 residues. Germline assignment: CDR1 LGHNA and CDR2 YNFKEQ. DNA for the CDR3: TGTGCCAGCAGCCAAGAAAGTGGGAATGAGCAGTTCTTC. It is translated as CASSQESGNEQFF.

This clonotype was detected only a few times. This chain joins TRBV29-1 and TRBJ2-1, with a possible D match to TRBD1 (5 bases). CDR3 length: 12 residues. The germline V and J ends were trimmed by 4 bases and 5 bases, with 9 bases remaining between them. Germline loops: CDR1 SQVTM, CDR2 ANQGSEA. DNA of the CDR3: TGCAGCGTTGCGTTAGGGGACAATGAGCAGTTCTTC. Translating gives CSVALGDNEQFF.

This rearrangement joins TRBV4-1 to TRBJ2-5, with D uncertain. The germline V and J ends were trimmed by 6 bases and 5 bases, with 13 bases remaining between them. Germline V lookup: CDR1 MGHRA, CDR2 YSYEKL. The CDR3 length is 13 residues. CDR3 amino acids: CASSLAAPETQYF. The CDR3 coding sequence is TGCGCCAGCAGTTTGGCGGCGCCGGAGACCCAGTACTTC.

This chain uses TRBV6-5 with TRBJ2-7; D gene ambiguous. The germline gives CDR1 MNHEY, CDR2 SVGAGI. The CDR3 contains 13 residues. Deletions cut 5 bases from V and 5 bases from J, with 13 bases between. In DNA form, the CDR3 reads TGTGCCAGCAGTACTGGCCTTGGGAACGAGCAGTACTTC. Protein product: CASSTGLGNEQYF.

This clonotype was counted at least ten times. The CDR3 sequence is CASSLQGFVSYEQYF. For the CDR3, the DNA is TGCGCCAGCAGCTTGCAGGGATTTGTTTCCTACGAGCAGTACTTC. The chain uses TRBV5-1 and TRBJ2-7, with D possibly TRBD1 on 5 matching bases. This CDR3 is built from 15 residues. Trimming shortened V by 1 base and J by 1 base, and 12 bases separated the two germline ends. Germline V gene lookup returns CDR1 SGHRS and CDR2 YFSETQ.

The chain is built from TRBV20-1 and TRBJ2-5; possible D gene TRBD2, 6 bases. V lost 7 bases to trimming and J lost 1 base, with 13 bases between them. Germline V gene data show CDR1 as DFQATT and CDR2 as SNEGSKA (reference sequence). CDR3 length equals 13 residues. The CDR3 DNA reads as TGCAGTGTCACGGGACTTTCCCAAGAGACCCAGTACTTC. Translation gives CSVTGLSQETQYF.

In this sample, this clonotype turned up a few times. V and J are TRBV12-3 or TRBV12-4 and TRBJ2-5, with D possibly matching TRBD2 (6 bases). CDR3 length: 11 residues. Trimming removed 6 bases from V and 9 bases from J, with 11 bases in between. The CDR3 loop reads CASSPGGAQYF. The CDR3 region has the DNA TGTGCCAGCAGCCCCGGCGGGGCCCAGTACTTC.

This rearrangement joins TRBV6-4 to TRBJ1-5, with 11 bases lining up with TRBD1. The junction had 12 bases not matched to a gene; V was cut back by 2 bases and J by 0 bases. The CDR3 extends over 20 amino acids. The V gene's germline CDR1 is MRHNA and CDR2 SNTAGT. CDR3 nucleotide sequence: TGTGCCAGCAGTGACCACAAGTTGGGACAGGGGGGGTATAGCAATCAGCCCCAGCATTTT. Translating it yields CASSDHKLGQGGYSNQPQHF.